This is a list of T cell receptor beta chains from one sample in a study of T cell responses to AZD1222 COVID-19 vaccine. Measured with immunoSEQ multiplex PCR; TCRdb has only the in-frame clones, and not every one. The sample yields 85,000 to 100,000 clones, about 78% seen once. The starting material was peripheral blood, obtained on day 0 of AZD1222 vaccination. Receptor source: an adult in good health. CDR3s include the opening cysteine and the closing phenylalanine or tryptophan. The order of the fields is J gene, clone size, D gene, V gene, CDR3 DNA, CDR3 protein. A D gene is named only where the DNA matches it firmly. Only some rows state a clone size, as once, few, many or a class for expanded clones.

>TRBJ2-1|few|TRBD2|TRBV4-1
TGCGCCAGCAGCCCATCCCCGACTAGCCAGGGCCACAATGAGCAGTTCTTC
CASSPSPTSQGHNEQFF
>TRBJ2-2|.|.|TRBV11-3
TGTGCCAGCAGCTTAGATCGCGGGACTCCCGGGGAGCTGTTTTTT
CASSLDRGTPGELFF
>TRBJ2-1|once|TRBD2|TRBV6-2/TRBV6-3
TGTGCCAGCAGTTACTATCGCGGGAGGGATTACAATGAGCAGTTCTTC
CASSYYRGRDYNEQFF
>TRBJ2-4|.|.|TRBV19
TGTGCCACCAATCCTCGGGCCCAGGGGAACATTCAGTACTTC
CATNPRAQGNIQYF
>TRBJ1-4|.|.|TRBV7-9
TGTGCCAGCAGCTTCTACGGCAGTTTCGATGAAAAACTGTTTTTT
CASSFYGSFDEKLFF
>TRBJ1-1|.|.|TRBV9
TGTGCCAGCAGCGTAGGGACAGCGAACACTGAAGCTTTCTTT
CASSVGTANTEAFF
>TRBJ2-1|few|.|TRBV7-8
TGTGCCAGCAGCTTAGTTGCCGGACTTATTGGGAGTGAGCAGTTCTTC
CASSLVAGLIGSEQFF
>TRBJ2-7|.|.|TRBV7-2
TGTGCCAGCAGCTTATTAAGCCGGTCCTACGAGCAGTACTTC
CASSLLSRSYEQYF
>TRBJ1-2|few|TRBD1|TRBV28
TGTGCCAGCAGTACTTCCGGGACAGGGTTCTATGGCTACACCTTC
CASSTSGTGFYGYTF
>TRBJ1-4|.|.|TRBV7-8
TGTGCCAGCAGCTTACTCGAGCTCTCTAATGAAAAACTGTTTTTT
CASSLLELSNEKLFF
>TRBJ2-7|.|.|TRBV18
TGTGCCAGCTCACCGCGAGGGGCTTCCTACGAGCAGTACTTC
CASSPRGASYEQYF
>TRBJ2-7|few|.|TRBV10-2
TGCGCCAGCAGTGAGGACAGGACCTACGAGCAGTACTTC
CASSEDRTYEQYF
>TRBJ1-1|few|TRBD1|TRBV3-1/TRBV3-2
TGTGCCAGCAGCCAAGGGACAGGCTGGAACACTGAAGCTTTCTTT
CASSQGTGWNTEAFF
>TRBJ2-1|.|.|TRBV7-2
TGTGCCAGCAGCTTAGACGGTAACTCCTACAATGAGCAGTTCTTC
CASSLDGNSYNEQFF
>TRBJ2-6|.|.|TRBV3-1/TRBV3-2
TGTGCCAGCAGCGATCCCCACCGGAGCTCTGGGGCCAACGTCCTGACTTTC
CASSDPHRSSGANVLTF
>TRBJ2-7|.|.|TRBV27
TGTGCCAGCAGATCGTCGGACAGGGCCCAGAGAATAGCGGGTGTATCCTACGAGCAGTACTTC
CASRSSDRAQRIAGVSYEQYF
>TRBJ2-6|.|.|TRBV4-1
TGCGCCAGCAGCCAATTCTCTGGGGCCAACGTCCTGACTTTC
CASSQFSGANVLTF
>TRBJ2-1|.|.|TRBV3-1/TRBV3-2
TGTGCCAGCAGCCAAGGAAGGTATGAGCAGTTCTTC
CASSQGRYEQFF
>TRBJ2-2|.|TRBD2|TRBV9
TGTGCCAGCAGCCCCGGGACTACAAAAACAGGCGGGGAGCTGTTTTTT
CASSPGTTKTGGELFF
>TRBJ1-5|.|TRBD1|TRBV7-9
TGTGCCAGCAGCTTCGGGACAGGGGGATATCAGCCCCAGCATTTT
CASSFGTGGYQPQHF
>TRBJ1-2|.|.|TRBV6-5
TGTGCCAGCAGGGGGGATGGCTACACCTTC
CASRGDGYTF
>TRBJ2-3|.|TRBD2|TRBV6-6
TGTGCCACCGCGGGGGGCACAGATACGCAGTATTTT
CATAGGTDTQYF
>TRBJ2-3|.|.|TRBV4-3
TGCGCCAGCAGCCAAGAGGGACTCGGGGCAAGCACAGATACGCAGTATTTT
CASSQEGLGASTDTQYF
>TRBJ1-2|.|TRBD1|TRBV2
TGTGCCAGTCGTCCGGGACAGGGCATCTATGGCTACACCTTC
CASRPGQGIYGYTF
>TRBJ1-3|.|.|TRBV6-5
TGTGCCAGCAGGATGGGGGGATACTCTGGAAACACCATATATTTT
CASRMGGYSGNTIYF
>TRBJ2-7|.|.|TRBV2
TGTGCCAGCAGTGAGGGCTCTTACGAGCAGTACTTC
CASSEGSYEQYF
>TRBJ2-2|.|TRBD2|TRBV4-2
TGTGCCAGCAGCCAAGAGGGAGGGGTTCCCGGGGAGCTGTTTTTT
CASSQEGGVPGELFF
>TRBJ2-3|.|.|TRBV7-9
TGTGCCAGCAGCGCGGACCCCGGGACGCAGTATTTT
CASSADPGTQYF